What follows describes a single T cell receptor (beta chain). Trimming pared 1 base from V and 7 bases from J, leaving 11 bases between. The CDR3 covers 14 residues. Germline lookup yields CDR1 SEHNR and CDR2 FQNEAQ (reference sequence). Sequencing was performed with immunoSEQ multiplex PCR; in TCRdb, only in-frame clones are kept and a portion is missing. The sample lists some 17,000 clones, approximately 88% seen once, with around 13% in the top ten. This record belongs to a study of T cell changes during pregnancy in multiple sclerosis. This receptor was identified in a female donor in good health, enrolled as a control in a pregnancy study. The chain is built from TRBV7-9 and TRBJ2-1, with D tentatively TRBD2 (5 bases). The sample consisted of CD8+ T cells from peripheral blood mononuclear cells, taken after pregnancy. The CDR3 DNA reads TGTGCCAGCAGCTTAGTATCCCGGGAAAATGAGCAGTTCTTC. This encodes CASSLVSRENEQFF.